This T cell receptor (beta chain) was recorded in a study of control samples from healthy donors and cancer patients. The method was immunoSEQ multiplex PCR; TCRdb's version includes in-frame clones alone and lacks a portion of them. Seen here are around 110,000 clones, 75% to 90% observed once, and the top ten hold 1.1%. V lost 10 bases, J lost 8 bases, and 11 bases lay in between. The germline CDR1 and CDR2 sequences are MDHEN and SYDVKM. This CDR3 comprises 10 residues. Sample: PBMCs. This clonotype was sampled from a woman in her fifties or sixties with colorectal cancer. The rearrangement joins TRBV28 to TRBJ1-2, with D hard to call. The CDR3 spells CATGVWGYTF. The CDR3 bases are TGTGCCACCGGTGTGTGGGGCTACACCTTC.